This TCR beta chain came from a study of cytomegalovirus exposure and HLA in healthy donors. PCR amplification relied on 60 Vbeta primers (plus 13 Jbeta primers). Profiled with immunoSEQ multiplex PCR; TCRdb holds only in-frame clones, not every one. This table has some 110,000 clones, 81% appearing once. The CDR3 runs to 14 residues. Trimming removed 3 bases from V and 2 bases from J; junction bases left unmatched: 2. The V gene's germline CDR1 is WNHNN and CDR2 SYGVQD (reference sequence). The source of this sequence is a woman aged 25 to 39 in good health and CMV-seronegative. The genes are TRBV10-1 and TRBJ2-3; 7 bases are shared with TRBD2. The sequenced sample was PBMCs. The CDR3 nucleotides are TGCGCCAGCAGTGATGCGGGAGACACAGATACGCAGTATTTT. It is translated as CASSDAGDTDTQYF.